This T cell receptor (beta chain) derives from a study of read filtering for tumor transcriptome and immune sequencing. Across the whole study: By R-ISS, stages I, II and III held roughly 8, 15 and 7 patients. TCR-mapped reads were about 3.5 to 10.27 million with IR-seq versus roughly 80 to 1,300 with RNA-seq.

From approximately 400 ng of RNA, a library with molecular barcoded alpha/delta and beta/gamma adaptors was made. One entry per CDR3 protein results from TCRdb running MiXCR on the reads. The table includes fewer than 25,000 distinct CDR3 sequences, less than 25% detected once. This CDR3 is built from 13 residues. With respect to this clonotype: An end of the junction differs from the germline gene, which may be a read error.

Sampling of bone marrow took place during active disease in every patient. The receptor was derived from a donor at least 40 years old with multiple myeloma. The rearrangement links TRBV12-3 or TRBV12-4 to TRBJ1-1; D is possibly TRBD1 (5 bases). The sample consisted of a population of CD138-negative cells sorted from bone marrow. The CDR3: CASSFVGVSDAFF. Here the CDR3 DNA reads TGTGCCAGCAGTTTTGTGGGGGTCTCTGATGCTTTCTTT.